This TCR beta chain was captured in a study of OX40 agonist ivuxolimab in advanced cancers. Study-wide points: CD8+ T cells (on average) carried more expanded clones than CD4+ T cells. Antigen targets of the expanded peripheral T cells went undetermined.

Notes on this clone: Its specificity is unknown.

The CDR3 length is 17 residues. Using immunoSEQ multiplex PCR, the repertoire was profiled, and TCRdb retains in-frame clones only, with some absent. The sample lists more than 60,000 clones; approximately 84% were seen once. The source is an adult with an advanced solid tumor such as melanoma, head and neck, liver or kidney cancer. This material consisted of CD4+ or CD8+ T cells sorted from blood, taken in a trial of the OX40 agonist ivuxolimab. V usage is TRBV7-5 and J usage is TRBJ1-2; the listed D gene, TRBD1, was not tested against the DNA. TRBV7-5 represents a pseudogene. CDR3 loop: CAKNGSQGGRTNYGYTF. The CDR3 coding sequence is TGTGCCAAAAACGGGAGCCAGGGGGGCCGGACTAACTATGGCTACACCTTC.